The sequence of this T cell receptor beta chain was determined in a study of cytomegalovirus exposure and HLA in healthy donors (dated by TCRdb to 2016 to 2017). In terms of the full investigation: An earlier analysis of approximately 640 of the donors reported 276 Gb of sequence data and some 100 million unique TCR beta sequences from about 200 million T cells. Every repertoire in the discovery cohort had been generated on one and the same sequencing platform. Class I and class II HLA loci were covered by the typing at four-digit resolution. An earlier analysis of approximately 500 of the donors applied high-throughput TCR beta sequencing to assess whether each TCR beta V gene segment acted as functional or pseudogenic. In a later genetic analysis, genome-wide SNP genotypes for about 55% of the roughly 700 donors were used, and that subset was treated as a discovery cohort. The study aimed to test whether signatures of past pathogen exposure could be identified by cataloging public T cell receptors. Among 350 to 400 genotyped donors of the cohort, an average of around 240,000 unique TCR beta nucleotide sequences were sequenced per donor, roughly 20% of them non-productive. A later analysis re-analyzed previously published TCR beta repertoires from about 600 donors and added high-resolution HLA genotyping to study TCR occurrence patterns. The study profiled the T cell repertoires of under 700 subjects by immunosequencing and related them to cytomegalovirus serostatus. The number of donors typed differed by locus, with 629-630 for A, B, C, DRB1 and DQB1, roughly 520 for DQA1, about 610 for DPA1, and approximately 470 for DPB1. Because of strong linkage in the cohort, roughly five DR-DQ haplotypes were treated as single units for association and clustering. The genetic ancestry cluster associated with self-reported Caucasian donors included about 81% of the roughly 400 genotyped donors. Along with the approximately 700-subject first cohort, a separate validation cohort of over a hundred different subjects was used. Rather than drawing on any new phenotypic data, the later analysis identified candidate immune exposures from TCR beta sequences and the way those sequences occurred across donors. Alongside the repertoire data, information on donor age, sex, ethnicity and CMV serostatus was compiled. High-throughput TCR immunosequencing, statistical association of individual TCRs with disease status, and machine learning were combined to predict cytomegalovirus infection status. About 320 gigabases of sequencing data and 70 million to 85 million unique TCR sequences were included in an early release covering over 600 HLA-typed donors.

For this clone: No cognate antigen has been identified for it. It has no much larger one-base neighbor in the sample; base qualities were not kept.

From the cysteine up to the phenylalanine, the CDR3 has a length of 14 residues. Solely the CDR3 DNA is kept, with 42 bases framed from the first base. The germline ends are 14 bases apart after V is trimmed by 1 base and J by 8 bases. CDR1 and CDR2 are drawn from the germline V gene (reference sequence): SEHNR, FQNEAQ. In total, roughly 670 healthy bone marrow donors made up the cohort. All cohort members were sampled while nominally healthy, although unrecorded immune exposures were likely present. The donor tested CMV seronegative and was one of the 352 seronegative cohort members. A peripheral blood sample was provided by each donor, and peripheral blood mononuclear cells were used for TCR beta sequencing. Genomic DNA was extracted from the blood cell samples with the Qiagen DNeasy Blood Extraction Kit. Beyond this particular receptor, the publication reports: Three of the identified cytomegalovirus-associated TCR beta chains were confirmed in vitro to be specific for cytomegalovirus antigens. Roughly uniform sequencing depth across donors was assumed in presence/absence analyses, although this assumption may not hold. A later genetic analysis associated a missense DCLRE1C variant with V-gene and J-gene trimming of TCR beta chains, and an independent cohort replicated the association. In a later genetic analysis, fewer N-insertions in productive TCRs were reported among donors in an Asian-associated ancestry cluster than the 666-donor mean. Because the 87-base-pair reads could not distinguish some IMGT-functional V segments, including TRBV6-2 and TRBV6-3, those segments were excluded. The authors suggested that the approach could potentially be extended to other disease states and immunological phenotypes. According to a later analysis, most CMV-associated TCR beta chains appeared to be HLA-restricted, and the HLA associations seemed to be driven largely by CMV exposure. Immune exposure information for the cohort was limited to CMV serostatus. A total of roughly 160 TCR beta chains were listed by the study as associated with cytomegalovirus. In a later analysis, HLA-associated TCR beta chains showed more clonal expansion and lower generation probabilities than non-associated chains that were equally common. A cluster of highly shared sequence variants was judged likely to be a technical artifact of the sequencing pipeline. In an earlier analysis of some 550 of the donors, most TCR beta V segments were observed in productive rearrangements about 87% or about 30% of the time, broadly matching IMGT annotations. A further reported finding was that TCR beta sequences accurately predicted the HLA-A and HLA-B alleles for most subjects in the first cohort. According to a later analysis, parvovirus B19, influenza, CMV and Epstein-Barr virus appeared linked to several top co-occurrence clusters. Only TCR beta chains were sequenced in this cohort, and the absence of alpha or paired-chain data limited detectable features. Because HLA typing was missing for some donors at each locus, association tests included only the typed subset. While some public TCRs were present in many individuals, most TCR sequences turned up only very rarely across donors. Over 15 rarely observed V segments, including chromosome 9 orphons, were excluded from the earlier analysis of some 590 of the donors because counts were too low. Cytomegalovirus status was reported to be diagnosed by the classifier with high specificity and sensitivity in both the original and validation cohorts. When HLA alleles, especially DR and DQ, strongly co-occurred, attributing TCR associations to individual alleles was difficult. In a later analysis, TCR association rates were found to vary across HLA loci, with the most associated TCRs seen for DRB1 alleles and the fewest for HLA-C alleles. In a later analysis, some 18,000 TCR beta sequences were associated with specific HLA alleles at a false discovery rate of 0.05. Linkage disequilibrium might explain the correlated functional status among segregating V segments, but an unknown experimental factor could not be ruled out.

The method behind the library was the immunoSEQ multiplex PCR assay. A mixture of 60 forward primers for TCR Vbeta segments and 13 reverse primers for TCR Jbeta segments was used in the multiplex PCR. Amplification of the CDR3 region of rearranged TCR beta genes was performed with a multiplex PCR assay on genomic DNA. The Illumina HiSeq System was used to sequence the amplified TCR beta libraries as 87-base-pair reads. The study's own analysis went as follows. In a later analysis, around 80 million unique TCR beta chains were counted across the roughly 700 repertoires, and about 10 million of these chains were shared by at least two donors. Raw reads were error-corrected and collapsed into unique sequences by a nearest-neighbor algorithm in which closely related sequences were merged to remove PCR and sequencing errors. CDR3 sequences were aligned to IMGT reference sequences to assign V, D and J gene segments. For a sequence to be retained, at least a six-nucleotide match to both a V gene segment and a J gene segment was required. Rearrangements were called productive when the CDR3 lacked stop codons and stayed in frame with V and J; all others were non-productive. Following IMGT convention, CDR3 was defined as the stretch from the second conserved V-encoded cysteine to the conserved J-encoded phenylalanine. The earlier analysis of about 530 of the donors excluded any sequence lacking an unambiguous match to a single V gene segment. An earlier analysis of 550 to 650 of the donors classified V segments as functional when productive rearrangements were above 56.7% and as segregating when the standard deviation between donors was above 5%. To diagnose cytomegalovirus status from the catalog of TCR beta chain sequences, a statistical classification framework was built. V and J gene assignment, in a later analysis, came from comparing TCR nucleotide sequences with IMGT/GENE-DB human TR gene sequences. Using the TCRdist pipeline, a later analysis assigned CDR3 sequences along with most-parsimonious VDJ recombination scenarios. In a later analysis, each TCR beta chain was defined by its CDR3 amino acid sequence together with its V-gene family, and reads lacking a unique V-gene family were excluded. A later analysis removed 550 to 650 highly shared, low-generation-probability nucleotide sequences to deal with suspected cross-contamination and a sequencing artifact. A later analysis calculated a clonal expansion index for each public chain from normalized within-repertoire ranks of inferred template counts. In a later analysis, generation probabilities were computed using a VDJ recombination model fitted to out-of-frame rearrangements, and the results were checked against IGoR. A later analysis scored TCR-TCR, TCR-HLA and TCR-CMV co-occurrence with hypergeometric tests, applying a repertoire-size bias correction to TCR pairs. In a later analysis, false discovery rates were estimated by permuting HLA or CMV assignments 20 times. A later analysis grouped co-occurring TCRs with DBSCAN, adding TCRdist sequence similarity when clustering within HLA-allele-positive subsets. Co-occurrence clustering excluded repertoires with fewer than 30,000 or more than 120,000 public chains, plus five with anomalous nucleotide sharing. Entries here come from immuneACCESS through TCRdb and include only in-frame sequences with V and J called. Some clones fail to appear in such tables; in the studies checked, an unresolved V gene covers under half of the shortfall, and the cause of the remainder is unknown. The V and J calls and the clone size are those of that table, but D and trimming were determined from the DNA. A total of tens of thousands of clones appear in this sample, 73% of them only once. Clones ranked in the top ten supply 2.5% to 3% of the sample.

The TCR originated in a man younger than 35 in good health and CMV-seronegative. This chain is built from TRBV7-9 and TRBJ1-2, with the D gene call left open. The source material was PBMCs. The CDR3 protein: CASSLGVGDSGYTF. In nucleotide form, the sequence is TGTGCCAGCAGCTTAGGTGTCGGTGATTCCGGCTACACCTTC.